The 7 T cell receptor beta chains in this list originate from one sample, sequenced in a study of T-cell memory formation after mild COVID-19. TCRdb re-derived calls from the 5' RACE reads in MiXCR, one entry per CDR3 protein. The sample yields about 210,000 distinct CDR3 sequences, around 26% seen once. The sample taken for sequencing was PBMCs or a T cell subset sorted from them (not recorded which). The receptors originated from an adult woman who had mild COVID-19 (a few samples of this study predate the infection). Cell type and time point are not known.

This clonotype was detected ten times or more. The chain joins TRBV10-3 to TRBJ2-3, with no clear D. There are 13 residues in the CDR3. Germline V gene data show CDR1 as ENHRY and CDR2 as SYGVKD. V dropped 6 bases and J dropped 1 base, with 8 bases sitting between them. The CDR3 sequence: CAISQSGTDTQYF. CDR3 in DNA: TGTGCCATCAGCCAGTCCGGCACAGATACGCAGTATTTT.

The chain links TRBV7-2 to TRBJ2-5; 13 bases align to TRBD2. In germline, CDR1 is SGHTA, CDR2 FQGNSA. The CDR3 covers 14 residues. The trim removed 3 bases at V and 5 bases at J, leaving 0 bases unmatched. CDR3 loop: CASSLTSGGETQYF. The CDR3 nucleotides read TGTGCCAGCAGCTTGACTAGCGGGGGGGAGACCCAGTACTTC. The entire variable domain, with the rest obtained from reference TRBV7-2 and TRBJ2-5, is as follows: GAGVSQSPSNKVTEKGKDVELRCDPISGHTALYWYRQSLGQGLEFLIYFQGNSAPDKSGLPSDRFSAERTGGSVSTLTIQRTQQEDSAVYLCASSLTSGGETQYFGPGTRLLVL.

The chain recombines TRBV12-3 or TRBV12-4 with TRBJ1-4, with TRBD1 as a possible D gene (6 bases). V was shortened by 7 bases and J by 6 bases, with 27 bases between the two germline ends. The CDR3 extends over 18 amino acids. The CDR3 sequence: CASTLTPRAGGVDEKLFF. CDR3 coding DNA: TGTGCCAGCACCCTAACACCCCGAGCGGGGGGCGTAGATGAAAAACTGTTTTTT.

The chain carries TRBV20-1 and TRBJ2-3; TRBD1 or TRBD2 may be the D gene (5 bases each). The CDR3 has 16 amino acids. V was trimmed by 2 bases and J by 0 bases, leaving 15 bases between them. The germline CDR1 and CDR2 sequences are DFQATT and SNEGSKA (reference sequence). The CDR3 spells CSARSGTRFSTDTQYF. CDR3 bases: TGCAGTGCTAGATCGGGGACCAGATTTAGCACAGATACGCAGTATTTT.

This clonotype was counted at least ten times. This rearrangement joins TRBV6-5 to TRBJ1-4; 10 bases are shared with TRBD1. CDR3 length equals 15 residues. The V segment lost 7 bases and the J segment 8 bases; nucleotides outside the gene matches: 10. The V gene's germline CDR1 is MNHEY and CDR2 SVGAGI. Here the CDR3 reads CASKTDGQGGEKLFF. The CDR3 DNA is TGTGCCAGCAAGACGGATGGACAGGGGGGCGAAAAACTGTTTTTT.

This clonotype was observed a handful of times. The chain uses TRBV7-9 and TRBJ1-1; D may be TRBD1 (6 bases). V was clipped by 5 bases and J by 5 bases, with 21 bases between them. The germline CDR1 and CDR2 sequences are SEHNR and FQNEAQ (reference sequence). The CDR3 runs 16 residues. The CDR3 DNA reads as TGTGCCAGCAGCCCAGCCTTCGGGGGGCGAGGAACTGAAGCTTTCTTT. Its translation is CASSPAFGGRGTEAFF.

This clonotype was seen a few times. The chain combines TRBV2 with TRBJ2-2, with D unclear. Trimming stripped 3 bases from V and 3 bases from J, with 5 bases between. The CDR3 contains 13 residues. Germline V gene data show CDR1 as SNHLY and CDR2 as FYNNEI. The CDR3 loop reads CASSDGDTGELFF. The CDR3 coding sequence is TGTGCCAGCAGTGATGGGGACACCGGGGAGCTGTTTTTT.